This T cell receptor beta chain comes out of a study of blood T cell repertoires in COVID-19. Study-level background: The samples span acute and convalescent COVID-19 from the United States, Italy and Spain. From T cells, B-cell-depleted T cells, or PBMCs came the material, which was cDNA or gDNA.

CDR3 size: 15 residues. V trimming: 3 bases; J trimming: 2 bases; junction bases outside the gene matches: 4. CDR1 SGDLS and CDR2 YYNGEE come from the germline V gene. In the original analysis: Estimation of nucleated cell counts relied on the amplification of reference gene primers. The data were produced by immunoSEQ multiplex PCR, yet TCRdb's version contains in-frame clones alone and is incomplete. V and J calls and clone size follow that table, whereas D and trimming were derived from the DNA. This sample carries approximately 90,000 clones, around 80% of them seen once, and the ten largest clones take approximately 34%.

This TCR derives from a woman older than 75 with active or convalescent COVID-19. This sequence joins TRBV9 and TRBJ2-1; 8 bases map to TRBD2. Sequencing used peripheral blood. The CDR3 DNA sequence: TGTGCCAGCAGCGAAGCGGGAGAACCCTACAATGAGCAGTTCTTC. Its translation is CASSEAGEPYNEQFF.